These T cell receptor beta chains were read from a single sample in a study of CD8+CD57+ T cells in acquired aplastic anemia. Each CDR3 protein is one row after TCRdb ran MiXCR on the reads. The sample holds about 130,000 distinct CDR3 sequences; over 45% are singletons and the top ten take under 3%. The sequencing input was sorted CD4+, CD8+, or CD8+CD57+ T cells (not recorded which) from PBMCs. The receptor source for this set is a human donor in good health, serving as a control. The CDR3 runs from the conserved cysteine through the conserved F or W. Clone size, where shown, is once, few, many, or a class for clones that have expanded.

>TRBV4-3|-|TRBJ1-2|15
CASSQDGRGSYGYTF
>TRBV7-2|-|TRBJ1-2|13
CATQNDGGYGYTF
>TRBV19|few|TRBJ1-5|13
CAGSGWGGRPQHF
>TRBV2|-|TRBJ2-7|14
CASSPERNAGEQYF
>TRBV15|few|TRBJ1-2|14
CATSITGPVYGYTF
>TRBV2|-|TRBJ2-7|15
CASSSPSGSGYEQYF
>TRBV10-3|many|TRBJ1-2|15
CAISESLGNTYGYTF
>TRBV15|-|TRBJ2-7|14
CATSRVLRDTQQYF
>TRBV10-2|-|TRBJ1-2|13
CASSEIMDYGYTF
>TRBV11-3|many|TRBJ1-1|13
CASSVDRGTEAFF
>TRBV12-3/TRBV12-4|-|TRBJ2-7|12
CASSPLNRVPYF
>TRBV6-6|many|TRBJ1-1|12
CASSFGTNEAFF
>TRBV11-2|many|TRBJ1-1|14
CASSSQGSVAEAFF
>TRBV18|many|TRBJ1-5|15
CASSPPSDRDQPQHF
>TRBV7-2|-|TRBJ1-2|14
CAGSLAQANYGYTF
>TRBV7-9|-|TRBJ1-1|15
CASSVNPGGTTEAFF
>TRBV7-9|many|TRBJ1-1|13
CASSLQEGTEAFF
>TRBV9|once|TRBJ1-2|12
CASRDQGYGYTF
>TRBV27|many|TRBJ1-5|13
CASSLSEDQPQHF
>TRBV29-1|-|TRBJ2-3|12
CSVDRGLDTQYF
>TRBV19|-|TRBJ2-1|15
CASSLRQGGKNEQFF
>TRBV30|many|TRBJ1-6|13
CAWSRGGNSPLHF
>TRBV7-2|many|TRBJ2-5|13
CASSFGQKETQYF
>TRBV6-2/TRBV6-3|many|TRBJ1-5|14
CASSYAGISQPQHF
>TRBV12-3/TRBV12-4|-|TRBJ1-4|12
CASRQADEKLFF
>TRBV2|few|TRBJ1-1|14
CASSERSLNTEAFF
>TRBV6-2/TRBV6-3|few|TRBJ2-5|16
CASSYGLIPRGETQYF
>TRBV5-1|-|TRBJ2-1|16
CASSSIGVGSHNEQFF
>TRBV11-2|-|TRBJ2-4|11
CAGSRDSIQYF
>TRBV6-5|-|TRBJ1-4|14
CASSYSGTGEKLFF
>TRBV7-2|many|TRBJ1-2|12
CASSSNNGGYTF
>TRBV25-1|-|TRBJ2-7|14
CASSGVGQGYEQYF
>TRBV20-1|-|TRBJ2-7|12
CSATLAGSEQYF
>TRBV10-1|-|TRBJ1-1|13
CASSRDLGTEAFF
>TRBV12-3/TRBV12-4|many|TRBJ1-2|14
CASSPHWIGYGYTF
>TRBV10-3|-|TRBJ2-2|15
CAIRPGSGNTGELFF
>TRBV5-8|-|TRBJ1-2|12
CASSYDVRGYTF
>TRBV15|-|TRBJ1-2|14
CATSSLKGLYGYTF
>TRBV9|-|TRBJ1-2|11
CASSRGLGYTF
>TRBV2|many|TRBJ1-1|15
CASLKDVLMNTEAFF
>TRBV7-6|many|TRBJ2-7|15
CASSSDTLSSYEQYF
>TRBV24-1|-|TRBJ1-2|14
CATSAGQGNYGYTF
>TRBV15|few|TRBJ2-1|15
CATSKGQGSGNKQFF
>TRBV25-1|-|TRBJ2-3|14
CASSDGGSTDTQYF
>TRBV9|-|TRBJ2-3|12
CASSVSQGTQYF
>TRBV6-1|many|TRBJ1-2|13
CASSEGVAHGYTF
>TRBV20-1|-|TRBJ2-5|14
CSARGGPMLETQYF
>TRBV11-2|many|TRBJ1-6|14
CASSLRQDGSPLHF
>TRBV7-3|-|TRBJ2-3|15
CASSLDSGGTDTQYF
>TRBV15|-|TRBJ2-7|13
CATSRGQGDEQYF
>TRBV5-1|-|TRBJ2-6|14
CASSDRAGANVLTF
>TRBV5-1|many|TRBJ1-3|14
CASSLTGGGNTIYF
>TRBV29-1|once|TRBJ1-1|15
CSVEFFGDMNTEAFF
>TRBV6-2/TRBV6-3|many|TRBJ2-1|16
CASSYFPLAGDNEQFF
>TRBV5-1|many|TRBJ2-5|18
CASSLVRSGGGFEETQYF
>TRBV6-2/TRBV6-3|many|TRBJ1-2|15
CASSDGDRLSYGYTF
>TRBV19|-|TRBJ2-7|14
CASSISRQGYEQYF